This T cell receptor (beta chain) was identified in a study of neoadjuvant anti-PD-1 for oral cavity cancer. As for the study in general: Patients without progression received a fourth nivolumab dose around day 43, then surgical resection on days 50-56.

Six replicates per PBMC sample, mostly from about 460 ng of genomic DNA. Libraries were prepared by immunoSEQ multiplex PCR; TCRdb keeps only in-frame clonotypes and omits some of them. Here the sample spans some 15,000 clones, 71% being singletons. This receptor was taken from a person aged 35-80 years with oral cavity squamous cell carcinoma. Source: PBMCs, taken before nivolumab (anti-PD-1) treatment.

CDR3 in amino acids: CASSLANTGELFF. The CDR3 coding sequence is TGTGCCAGCAGCTTGGCCAACACCGGGGAGCTGTTTTTT. The chain recombines TRBV5-6 with TRBJ2-2; D unclear. The CDR3 runs 13 residues. Trimming left V 0 bases short and J 2 bases short, with 2 bases between. The germline CDR1 and CDR2 sequences are SGHDT and YYEEEE.